A single sample is the source of the 19 T cell receptor beta chains below, sequenced in a study of CD4 T cells in relation to SARS-CoV-2 and coronaviruses. The antigens of these receptors remain unknown. Unexposed donor CD4+ T cells date from about 2011-2019, before the COVID-19 pandemic. Isolation of CD4+ T cells took place after about 10 days in culture. Sequencing used immunoSEQ multiplex PCR; TCRdb keeps in-frame clones, though not all of them. Among about 26,000 clones listed, 77% were seen once. Sequencing input: CD4+ T cells from PBMCs, cultured in vitro. These receptors were taken from a human donor in good health.

This chain joins TRBV6-5 and TRBJ1-5; D not certain. The length of the CDR3 is 14 residues. Trimming pared 0 bases from V and 9 bases from J, leaving 12 bases between. Germline lookup yields CDR1 MNHEY and CDR2 SVGAGI. In DNA form, the CDR3 reads TGTGCCAGCAGTTACTCCAACGGCGGGCGGCCCCAGCATTTT. It codes for CASSYSNGGRPQHF.

This clone was picked up one time. V usage is TRBV5-3 and J usage is TRBJ1-2; no reliable D call. TRBV5-3 falls under the ORF class, with uncertain function. The CDR3 is made up of 11 amino acids. Trimming removed 0 bases at V and 6 bases at J, with 3 bases between. In DNA form, the CDR3 reads TGTGCCAGAAGCTTGGGGGATGGCTACACCTTC. Amino acids: CARSLGDGYTF.

The gene calls are TRBV4-1 and TRBJ2-1, with 7 bases fitting TRBD2. V lost 5 bases, J lost 8 bases, and 18 bases stayed unmatched. The CDR3 has 17 residues. Germline V gives CDR1 MGHRA, CDR2 YSYEKL. The DNA of the CDR3 is TGCGCCAGCAGCAGTCCCCGGGACTACCCACTACAAGATGAGCAGTTCTTC. Translation: CASSSPRDYPLQDEQFF.

V usage is TRBV7-2 and J usage is TRBJ2-2; D call uncertain. The V gene lost 4 bases and the J gene lost 6 bases, with 6 bases spanning the gap. Germline lookup yields CDR1 SGHTA and CDR2 FQGNSA. This CDR3 has 12 amino acids. Written as DNA, the CDR3 is TGTGCCAGCAGCTCTTATTCCGGGGAGCTGTTTTTT. Translated: CASSSYSGELFF.

CDR3 in amino acids: CASSSNRETQYF. CDR3 DNA sequence: TGTGCCAGTAGCTCTAATCGAGAGACCCAGTACTTC. The V gene is TRBV19, the J gene TRBJ2-5; D remains unclear. Trimming removed 6 bases from V and 4 bases from J, with 9 bases in between. Germline lookup yields CDR1 LNHDA and CDR2 SQIVND (reference sequence). CDR3 size: 12 residues.

J is TRBJ2-3 and V is TRBV18; no clear D gene. Germline assignment: CDR1 KGHSH and CDR2 LQKENI. Trimming cost V 5 bases and J 2 bases, with 2 bases left between them. The length of the CDR3 is 11 residues. Here the CDR3 DNA reads TGTGCCAGCTCAGCCACAGATACGCAGTATTTT. Protein: CASSATDTQYF. Combining the CDR3 with reference TRBV18 and TRBJ2-3 gives the whole variable domain NAGVMQNPRHLVRRRGQEARLRCSPMKGHSHVYWYRQLPEEGLKFMVYLQKENIIDESGMPKERFSAEFPKEGPSILRIQQVVRGDSAAYFCASSATDTQYFGPGTRLTVL.

The chain couples TRBV5-1 to TRBJ2-7; no clear D. Trimming stripped 0 bases from V and 4 bases from J, with 5 bases between. Germline V gene sequence: CDR1 SGHRS, CDR2 YFSETQ. The CDR3 has 12 residues. In DNA form, the CDR3 reads TGCGCCAGCAGCTTGGATCAGTACGAGCAGTACTTC. Its translation is CASSLDQYEQYF.

The genes are TRBV18 and TRBJ2-7; D call uncertain. The length of the CDR3 is 14 residues. CDR1 KGHSH and CDR2 LQKENI come from the germline V gene. The V end was cut by 1 base, the J end by 2 bases, with 9 bases between. The CDR3 region is CASSPLHEAYEQYF. CDR3 DNA sequence: TGTGCCAGCTCACCACTCCACGAGGCCTACGAGCAGTACTTC.

V usage is TRBV9 and J usage is TRBJ2-3; D gene uncertain. The CDR3 loop spans 12 amino acids. The V and J ends lost 0 bases and 9 bases respectively, with 8 bases between them. The germline V gene has CDR1 SGDLS and CDR2 YYNGEE. The CDR3 DNA reads TGTGCCAGCAGCGTAGAGGTGGGAACGCAGTATTTT. It codes for CASSVEVGTQYF. Looking up the rest from reference TRBV9 and TRBJ2-3 gives the full variable domain: DSGVTQTPKHLITATGQRVTLRCSPRSGDLSVYWYQQSLDQGLQFLIQYYNGEERAKGNILERFSAQQFPDLHSELNLSSLELGDSALYFCASSVEVGTQYFGPGTRLTVL.

The chain couples TRBV27 to TRBJ2-3; the D is unclear. The germline CDR1 and CDR2 sequences are MNHEY and SMNVEV (reference sequence). CDR3 size: 16 residues. Trimming pared 6 bases from V and 4 bases from J, leaving 20 bases between. The CDR3 region is CASSPIVVPVADTQYF. CDR3 nucleotide sequence: TGTGCCAGCAGCCCTATCGTCGTGCCGGTGGCAGATACGCAGTATTTT.

V and J are TRBV7-2 and TRBJ1-5; no clear D. The CDR3 extends over 13 amino acids. CDR1 and CDR2 from the germline V gene are SGHTA and FQGNSA. Trimming took 4 bases from V and 1 from J, leaving 5 bases between them. CDR3 protein: CASSWRSNQPQHF. The CDR3 DNA follows: TGTGCCAGCAGCTGGAGAAGCAATCAGCCCCAGCATTTT.

Only a few counts were recorded for this clone. This chain links TRBV30 with TRBJ1-4; D is uncertain. From germline, CDR1 is GTSNPN and CDR2 SVGIG (reference sequence). This CDR3 has 11 residues. Trimming cost V 3 bases and J 7 bases, with 6 bases left between them. CDR3 protein: CAWSMREKLFF. The CDR3 DNA is TGTGCCTGGAGCATGCGTGAAAAACTGTTTTTT.

This chain links TRBV27 with TRBJ1-4; TRBD1 is a possible D gene (5 bases). The ends were cut back, 6 bases at V and 3 bases at J, with 14 bases in the middle. The germline V gene has CDR1 MNHEY and CDR2 SMNVEV (reference sequence). The CDR3 has 15 amino acids. CDR3 sequence (DNA): TGTGCCAGCAGGCTCGAAGGGGTGGCTAATGAAAAACTGTTTTTT. Its protein is CASRLEGVANEKLFF.

V gene TRBV5-1 combines with J gene TRBJ1-2; no definite D call. CDR3 length: 13 amino acids. Germline V lookup: CDR1 SGHRS, CDR2 YFSETQ. V shed 3 bases and J shed 5 bases, with 11 bases lying between them. As DNA, the CDR3 is TGCGCCAGCAGCTGGGATTCACAGTATGGCTACACCTTC. This translates into CASSWDSQYGYTF.

This chain joins TRBV9 and TRBJ1-5, with D perhaps matching TRBD1 (6 bases). The CDR3 loop spans 14 amino acids. Per the germline V gene, CDR1 is SGDLS and CDR2 is YYNGEE. The germline V and J ends were trimmed by 3 bases and 6 bases, with 13 bases remaining between them. The chain's CDR3 is CASSGGGPGQPQHF. The CDR3 DNA follows: TGTGCCAGCAGCGGAGGGGGGCCCGGTCAGCCCCAGCATTTT.

The V call is TRBV29-1, the J call TRBJ1-4; tentative D call: TRBD1 (6 bases). The CDR3 is 13 residues long. In germline, CDR1 is SQVTM, CDR2 ANQGSEA. Deletions cut 4 bases from V and 0 bases from J, with 6 bases between. CDR3 protein: CSVGQATNEKLFF. DNA of the CDR3: TGCAGCGTTGGACAGGCAACTAATGAAAAACTGTTTTTT.

The V gene is TRBV5-6, the J gene TRBJ2-3, with D perhaps TRBD1 (6 bases). This CDR3 region has 18 residues. The V end lost 1 base, the J end lost 0 bases, and 18 bases lay between the germline ends. The germline V gene encodes CDR1 SGHDT and CDR2 YYEEEE. CDR3 protein: CASSLNVWGHLSTDTQYF. DNA for the CDR3: TGTGCCAGCAGCTTGAACGTTTGGGGACACCTAAGCACAGATACGCAGTATTTT.

This clone was counted a few times. This chain connects TRBV7-2 to TRBJ2-7; weak D call: TRBD1 (6 bases). Germline loops: CDR1 SGHTA, CDR2 FQGNSA. CDR3 length equals 14 residues. V shed 2 bases and J shed 7 bases, with 15 bases lying between them. CDR3 protein: CASSLTRTVMEQYF. DNA for the CDR3: TGTGCCAGCAGCTTAACCCGGACAGTTATGGAGCAGTACTTC.

This sequence joins TRBV7-2 and TRBJ2-3, with TRBD2 as a possible D gene (6 bases). Trimming cost V 4 bases and J 4 bases, with 9 bases left between them. This CDR3 spans 13 amino acids. Germline lookup yields CDR1 SGHTA and CDR2 FQGNSA. In DNA, the CDR3 is TGTGCCAGCAGCTCGACGGGGGCAGATACGCAGTATTTT. It codes for CASSSTGADTQYF. Variable domain in full (rest from reference TRBV7-2 and TRBJ2-3): GAGVSQSPSNKVTEKGKDVELRCDPISGHTALYWYRQSLGQGLEFLIYFQGNSAPDKSGLPSDRFSAERTGGSVSTLTIQRTQQEDSAVYLCASSSTGADTQYFGPGTRLTVL.